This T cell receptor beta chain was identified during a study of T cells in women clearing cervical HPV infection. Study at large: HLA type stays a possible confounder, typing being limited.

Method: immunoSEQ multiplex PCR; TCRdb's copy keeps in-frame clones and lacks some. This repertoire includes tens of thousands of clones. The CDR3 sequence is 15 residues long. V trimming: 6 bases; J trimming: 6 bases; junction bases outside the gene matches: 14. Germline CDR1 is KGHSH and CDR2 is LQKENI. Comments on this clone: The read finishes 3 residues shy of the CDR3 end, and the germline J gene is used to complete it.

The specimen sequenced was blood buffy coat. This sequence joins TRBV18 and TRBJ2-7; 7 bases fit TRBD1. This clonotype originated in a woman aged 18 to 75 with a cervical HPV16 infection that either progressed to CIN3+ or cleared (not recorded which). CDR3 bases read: TGTGCCAGCTCCTTTTCCGGGACAGCCCAGAGCGAG. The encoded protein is CASSFSGTAQSE. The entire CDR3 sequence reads CASSFSGTAQSEQYF.